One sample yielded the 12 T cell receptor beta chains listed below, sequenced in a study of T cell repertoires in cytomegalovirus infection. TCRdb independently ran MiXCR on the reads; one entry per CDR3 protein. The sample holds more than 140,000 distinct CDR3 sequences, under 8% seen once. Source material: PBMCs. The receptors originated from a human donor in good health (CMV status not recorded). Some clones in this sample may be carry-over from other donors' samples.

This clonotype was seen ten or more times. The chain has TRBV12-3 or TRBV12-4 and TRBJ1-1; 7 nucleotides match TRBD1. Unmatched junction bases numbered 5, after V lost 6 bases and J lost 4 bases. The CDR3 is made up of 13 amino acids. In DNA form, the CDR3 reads TGTGCCAGCAGCGGGACAGTGAGCACTGAAGCTTTCTTT. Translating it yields CASSGTVSTEAFF.

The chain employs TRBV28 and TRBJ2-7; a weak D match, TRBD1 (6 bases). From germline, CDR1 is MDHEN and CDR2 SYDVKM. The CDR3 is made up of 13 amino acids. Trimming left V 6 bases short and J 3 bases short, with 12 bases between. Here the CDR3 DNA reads TGTGCCAGCAGCGGACAGTCCCTCTACGAGCAGTACTTC. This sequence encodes CASSGQSLYEQYF.

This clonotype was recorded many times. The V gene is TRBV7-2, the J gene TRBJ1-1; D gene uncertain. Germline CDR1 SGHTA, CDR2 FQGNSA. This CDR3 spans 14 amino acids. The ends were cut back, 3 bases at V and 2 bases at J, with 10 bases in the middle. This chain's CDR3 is CASSFGRANTEAFF. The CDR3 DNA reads TGTGCCAGCAGCTTTGGCAGAGCAAACACTGAAGCTTTCTTT.

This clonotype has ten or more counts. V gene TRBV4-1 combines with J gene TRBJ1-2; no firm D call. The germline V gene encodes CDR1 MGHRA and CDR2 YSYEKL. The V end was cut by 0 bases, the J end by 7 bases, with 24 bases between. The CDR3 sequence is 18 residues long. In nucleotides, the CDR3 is TGCGCCAGCAGCCAAGAAGAAGGTTCGGTGGGCCTCCCACGTGGCTACACCTTC. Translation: CASSQEEGSVGLPRGYTF.

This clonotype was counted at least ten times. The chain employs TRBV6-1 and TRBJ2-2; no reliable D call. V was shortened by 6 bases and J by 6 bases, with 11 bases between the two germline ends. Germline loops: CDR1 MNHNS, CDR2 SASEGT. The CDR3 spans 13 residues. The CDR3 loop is CASSRPRPGELFF. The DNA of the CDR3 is TGTGCCAGCAGCCGCCCCCGGCCCGGGGAGCTGTTTTTT.

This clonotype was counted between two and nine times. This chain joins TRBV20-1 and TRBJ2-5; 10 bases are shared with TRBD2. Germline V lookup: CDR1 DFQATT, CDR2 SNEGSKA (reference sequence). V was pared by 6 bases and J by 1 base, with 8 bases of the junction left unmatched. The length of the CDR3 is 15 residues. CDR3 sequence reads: CSANPSGGPQETQYF. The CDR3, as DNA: TGCAGTGCCAATCCTAGCGGGGGCCCCCAAGAGACCCAGTACTTC.

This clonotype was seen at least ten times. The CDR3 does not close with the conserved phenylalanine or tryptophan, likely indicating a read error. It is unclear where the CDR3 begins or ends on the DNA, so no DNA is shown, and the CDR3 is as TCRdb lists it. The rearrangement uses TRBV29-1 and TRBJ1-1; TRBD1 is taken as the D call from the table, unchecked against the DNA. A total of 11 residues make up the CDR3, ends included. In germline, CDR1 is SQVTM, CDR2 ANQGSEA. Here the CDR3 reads CSVEVGAGSVL.

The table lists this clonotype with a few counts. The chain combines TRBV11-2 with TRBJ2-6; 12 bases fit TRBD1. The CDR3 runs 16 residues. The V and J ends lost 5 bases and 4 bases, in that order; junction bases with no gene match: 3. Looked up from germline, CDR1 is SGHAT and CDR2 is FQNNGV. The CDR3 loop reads CASSRDRGQGANVLTF. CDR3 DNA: TGTGCCAGCAGCCGGGACAGGGGGCAAGGGGCCAACGTCCTGACTTTC.

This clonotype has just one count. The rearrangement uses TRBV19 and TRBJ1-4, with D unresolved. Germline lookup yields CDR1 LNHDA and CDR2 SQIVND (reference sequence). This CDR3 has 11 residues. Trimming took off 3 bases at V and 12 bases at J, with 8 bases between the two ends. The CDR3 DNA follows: TGTGCCAGTAGTATGGAAGAGGAACTGTTTTTT. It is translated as CASSMEEELFF.

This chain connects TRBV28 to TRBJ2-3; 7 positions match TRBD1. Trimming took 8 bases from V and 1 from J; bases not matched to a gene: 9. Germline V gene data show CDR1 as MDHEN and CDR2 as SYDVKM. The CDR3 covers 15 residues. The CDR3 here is CASGDRDRGTDTQYF. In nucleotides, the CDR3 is TGTGCCAGCGGCGACCGGGACAGAGGCACAGATACGCAGTATTTT.

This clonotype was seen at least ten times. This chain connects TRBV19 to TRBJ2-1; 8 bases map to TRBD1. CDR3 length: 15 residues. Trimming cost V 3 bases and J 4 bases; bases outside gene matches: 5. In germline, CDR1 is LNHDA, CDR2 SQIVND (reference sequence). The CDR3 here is CASSIRRGLYNEQFF. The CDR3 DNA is TGTGCCAGTAGTATCCGCAGGGGGCTTTACAATGAGCAGTTCTTC.

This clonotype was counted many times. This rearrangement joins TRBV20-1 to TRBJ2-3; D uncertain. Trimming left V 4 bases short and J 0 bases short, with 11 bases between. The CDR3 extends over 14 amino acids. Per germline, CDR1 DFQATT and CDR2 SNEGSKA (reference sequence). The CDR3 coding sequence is TGCAGTGCTACCGCAGGAGCTAGCACAGATACGCAGTATTTT. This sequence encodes CSATAGASTDTQYF.